These 7 T cell receptor beta chains share one sample of origin, sequenced in a study of molecular identifiers for immune sequencing clone quantification. TCRdb independently ran MiXCR on the PCR reads; one entry per CDR3 protein. The profile covers about 640,000 distinct CDR3 sequences, with roughly 21% appearing a single time and 0.85% to 0.9% taken by the ten largest. What was sequenced was naive CD8+ T cells from blood, with Jurkat cell RNA spiked in. The subset is: FACS-sorted CD8+CD4-CCR7+CD45RA+ naive T cells. The receptors here all came from a human donor in good health. Some libraries in this study had Jurkat cell RNA spiked in.

This clonotype appeared a few times. The chain employs TRBV28 and TRBJ2-7, with TRBD2 matching over 8 bases. The CDR3 length is 15 residues. Germline V gene sequence: CDR1 MDHEN, CDR2 SYDVKM. Losses at the gene ends were 2 bases for V and 4 bases for J; bases not matched to a gene: 7. DNA of the CDR3: TGTGCCAGCAGTTTAATTGGGACTAGAGTATACGAGCAGTACTTC. Protein product: CASSLIGTRVYEQYF.

The chain joins TRBV12-3 or TRBV12-4 to TRBJ2-6; 8 bases fit TRBD2. This CDR3 is 20 amino acids long. Trimming took 1 base from V and 0 from J; bases not matched to a gene: 11. CDR3 bases: TGTGCCAGCAGTTTAGTAGTAGGCGGGGGGCTATACTCTGGGGCCAACGTCCTGACTTTC. Protein: CASSLVVGGGLYSGANVLTF.

This clonotype was recorded many times. The chain links TRBV6-5 to TRBJ2-7; 7 positions match TRBD1. The CDR3 totals 12 residues. CDR1 is MNHEY, CDR2 SVGAGI, per germline. The V segment lost 6 bases and the J segment 5 bases; nucleotides outside the gene matches: 4. CDR3 region: CASRTGENEQYF. CDR3 sequence (DNA): TGTGCCAGCAGAACAGGGGAGAACGAGCAGTACTTC.

Points on this clonotype: The junction and the germline gene differ at one end; a read error may be behind it. The gene calls are TRBV7-6 and TRBJ2-2; D is perhaps TRBD2 (6 bases). CDR1 SGHVS and CDR2 FNYEAQ come from the germline V gene. This CDR3 is 15 amino acids long. CDR3 nucleotides: TGTGCCGGCAGCTTGGAGGGCATTAGCGCCGGGGAGCTGTTTTTT. It translates to CAGSLEGISAGELFF.

This clonotype was picked up many times. The chain employs TRBV7-9 and TRBJ2-2; 9 bases are a match to TRBD2. V gave up 6 bases and J gave up 3 bases; unmatched junction bases: 8. There are 16 residues in the CDR3. The V gene's germline CDR1 is SEHNR and CDR2 FQNEAQ (reference sequence). The CDR3 coding sequence is TGTGCCAGCAGGCACCCTAGCGGGGCTCACACCGGGGAGCTGTTTTTT. This sequence encodes CASRHPSGAHTGELFF.

The rearrangement joins TRBV4-1 to TRBJ1-1, with 8 positions matching TRBD1. The V gene's germline CDR1 is MGHRA and CDR2 YSYEKL. The CDR3 contains 17 residues. The junction had 7 bases not matched to a gene; V was cut back by 0 bases and J by 1 base. The CDR3 DNA sequence: TGCGCCAGCAGCCAAGAGCCTCAGGGGGCCGCGAACACTGAAGCTTTCTTT. Translating it yields CASSQEPQGAANTEAFF.

This clonotype was seen repeatedly, ten times or more. The rearrangement links TRBV2 to TRBJ2-7, with D possibly being TRBD1 (6 bases). Germline values: CDR1 SNHLY, CDR2 FYNNEI. The germline V and J ends were trimmed by 4 bases and 0 bases, with 10 bases remaining between them. The CDR3 runs to 14 residues. The CDR3 coding sequence is TGTGCCAGCAGTGCATGGGACAACTCCTACGAGCAGTACTTC. As protein: CASSAWDNSYEQYF.